Following are 3 T cell receptor beta chains from one sample sequenced in a study of shared clonotypes between healthy human individuals. Sequencing was performed with immunoSEQ multiplex PCR; in TCRdb, only in-frame clones are kept and a portion is missing. The repertoire holds 1.5 million to 2.5 million clones, with about 95% as singletons. In the naive CD8 group, cells lacked CD45RO and were positively selected for CCR7, so terminally differentiated effector memory CD45RA+ cells were left out. The sequenced sample consisted of naive CD8+ T cells sorted from blood. These receptors all stem from a man younger than 35 in good health.

The chain has TRBV7-8 and TRBJ1-2; a possible D gene is TRBD1 (5 bases). Per germline, CDR1 SGHVS and CDR2 FQNEAQ. Between the trimmed V and J ends, which lost 1 base and 2 bases, there was a span of 8 bases. The CDR3 is made up of 14 amino acids. Written as DNA, the CDR3 is TGTGCCAGCAGCTTAGGACCAGGGAACTATGGCTACACCTTC. Translation: CASSLGPGNYGYTF.

The chain couples TRBV7-9 to TRBJ2-5; weak D call: TRBD1 (5 bases). CDR1 SEHNR and CDR2 FQNEAQ come from the germline V gene (reference sequence). The V gene lost 8 bases and the J gene lost 5 bases, with 9 bases spanning the gap. This CDR3 region has 11 residues. The CDR3 loop is CASQGRETQYF. In DNA form, the CDR3 reads TGTGCCAGCCAGGGTCGGGAGACCCAGTACTTC.

The chain employs TRBV10-2 and TRBJ1-2, with D perhaps TRBD1 (6 bases). The V end lost 11 bases, the J end lost 7 bases, and 23 bases lay between the germline ends. The CDR3 runs to 14 residues. Germline V gene data show CDR1 as WSHSY and CDR2 as SAAADI. The CDR3 loop reads CACKQGGLIGGYTF. In DNA form, the CDR3 reads TGCGCCTGTAAACAGGGAGGGTTAATTGGTGGCTACACCTTC.